A single sample gave rise to the 27 T cell receptor beta chains below, sequenced in a study of blood T cell repertoires in COVID-19. The method was immunoSEQ multiplex PCR; TCRdb's version includes in-frame clones alone and lacks a portion of them. Among roughly 130,000 clones, 70% to 80% were seen once, and the ten largest hold just under 5%. Sequencing input: peripheral blood. These receptors were collected from a woman between 65 and 79 years old with COVID-19, enrolled during active disease.

This rearrangement joins TRBV11-3 to TRBJ2-1; 7 bases map to TRBD2. Germline V gene sequence: CDR1 SGHNT, CDR2 YENEEA. Trimming at V came to 5 bases and at J to 5 bases, leaving 12 bases not matched to a gene. The CDR3 spans 16 residues. The CDR3 protein is CASSGAGGGPNNEQFF. The CDR3 nucleotides are TGTGCCAGCAGCGGGGCCGGCGGGGGACCAAACAATGAGCAGTTCTTC.

The chain combines TRBV25-1 with TRBJ2-2; tentatively, D is TRBD1 (6 bases). Trimming cost V 1 base and J 1 base, with 10 bases left between them. The CDR3 has 16 amino acids. The germline V gene has CDR1 MGHDK and CDR2 SYGVNS. CDR3 region: CASSEWGTLNTGELFF. Here the CDR3 DNA reads TGTGCCAGCAGTGAATGGGGGACACTGAACACCGGGGAGCTGTTTTTT. The full variable domain, completed using reference TRBV25-1 and TRBJ2-2, is EADIYQTPRYLVIGTGKKITLECSQTMGHDKMYWYQQDPGMELHLIHYSYGVNSTEKGDLSSESTVSRIRTEHFPLTLESARPSHTSQYLCASSEWGTLNTGELFFGEGSRLTVL.

The gene calls are TRBV28 and TRBJ1-2; 11 bases align to TRBD1. Germline CDR1 MDHEN, CDR2 SYDVKM. This CDR3 comprises 19 residues. J gave up 4 bases and V 3 bases, and 16 bases lay outside the gene matches. The chain's CDR3 is CASSFLSPRTGGRGYGYTF. CDR3 DNA sequence: TGTGCCAGCAGTTTTCTTTCCCCCCGGACAGGGGGCAGGGGCTATGGCTACACCTTC.

This clone was counted only a few times. This chain uses TRBV6-2 or TRBV6-3 with TRBJ1-5; 7 bases agree with TRBD1. CDR3 length: 15 residues. With V trimmed by 2 bases and J by 0 bases, 1 base remained unmatched. Germline CDR1 reads MNHEY; CDR2 reads SVGEGT. CDR3 nucleotide sequence: TGTGCCAGCAGTTACGACAGGGATAGCAATCAGCCCCAGCATTTT. It yields the protein CASSYDRDSNQPQHF.

This CDR3 is CASSSGGQNTGELFF. CDR3 bases: TGTGCCAGCAGTTCGGGAGGACAGAACACCGGGGAGCTGTTTTTT. This chain links TRBV28 with TRBJ2-2; 7 positions agree with TRBD2. The CDR3 totals 15 residues. Germline V gene data show CDR1 as MDHEN and CDR2 as SYDVKM. V was pared by 4 bases and J by 1 base, with 3 bases of the junction left unmatched.

V usage is TRBV19 and J usage is TRBJ2-1; possible D gene TRBD2, 6 bases. Germline-derived CDR1 and CDR2 are LNHDA and SQIVND (reference sequence). Trimming took off 3 bases at V and 9 bases at J, with 18 bases between the two ends. The CDR3 loop spans 15 amino acids. The CDR3 nucleotides read TGTGCCAGTAGTATTGGGCTAGCGCCGGGTACTGAGCAGTTCTTC. Its protein product is CASSIGLAPGTEQFF. Full variable domain (missing parts from reference TRBV19 and TRBJ2-1): DGGITQSPKYLFRKEGQNVTLSCEQNLNHDAMYWYRQDPGQGLRLIYYSQIVNDFQKGDIAEGYSVSREKKESFPLTVTSAQKNPTAFYLCASSIGLAPGTEQFFGPGTRLTVL.

The chain recombines TRBV2 with TRBJ2-7; no firm D call. The V gene lost 6 bases and the J gene lost 0 bases, with 9 bases spanning the gap. The length of the CDR3 is 13 residues. CDR1 is SNHLY and CDR2 is FYNNEI in the germline V gene. CDR3 sequence reads: CASRAASSYEQYF. In nucleotides, the CDR3 is TGTGCCAGCAGGGCCGCAAGCTCCTACGAGCAGTACTTC.

The genes are TRBV5-1 and TRBJ2-1; the match to TRBD1 covers 9 bases. Germline V CDR1 and CDR2: SGHRS, YFSETQ. This CDR3 region has 16 residues. The V segment lost 0 bases and the J segment 6 bases; nucleotides outside the gene matches: 7. The CDR3 DNA is TGCGCCAGCAGCTTGGCAGGGGACAGGGTATTCAATGAGCAGTTCTTC. Its translation: CASSLAGDRVFNEQFF.

CDR3 sequence (DNA): TGCGCCAGCAGCCAAGGGTCGACAGGGGCTGGAAACACCATATATTTT. It translates to CASSQGSTGAGNTIYF. The chain is built from TRBV4-1 and TRBJ1-3; 8 bases are shared with TRBD1. V gave up 1 base and J gave up 2 bases; unmatched junction bases: 4. CDR3 length equals 16 residues. The germline V gene has CDR1 MGHRA and CDR2 YSYEKL.

The chain uses TRBV4-2 and TRBJ2-7; a possible D gene is TRBD1 (5 bases). This CDR3 is 14 amino acids long. CDR1 LGHNA and CDR2 YNFKEQ come from the germline V gene. Trimming removed 0 bases from V and 4 bases from J, with 10 bases in between. CDR3 nucleotides: TGTGCCAGCAGCCAAGATGGTGGGGCTTACGAGCAGTACTTC. It codes for CASSQDGGAYEQYF.

The V call is TRBV19, the J call TRBJ1-5; 9 bases agree with TRBD1. This CDR3 has 15 amino acids. CDR1 is LNHDA, CDR2 SQIVND, per germline (reference sequence). The trim removed 6 bases at V and 4 bases at J, leaving 7 bases unmatched. Here the CDR3 reads CASRLGQGFNQPQHF. Here the CDR3 DNA reads TGTGCCAGTAGACTGGGACAGGGCTTTAATCAGCCCCAGCATTTT.

The gene calls are TRBV5-1 and TRBJ1-2, with D possibly TRBD1 on 6 matching bases. V gave up 2 bases and J gave up 4 bases, with 12 bases separating them. This CDR3 is 14 amino acids long. Per germline, CDR1 SGHRS and CDR2 YFSETQ. The DNA for the CDR3 is TGCGCCAGCAGCTTTAATGGGGGCGGCTATGGCTACACCTTC. Its protein is CASSFNGGGYGYTF.

The chain has TRBV6-6 and TRBJ1-1, with TRBD1 matching 7 bases. After removal of 5 bases from V and 4 bases from J, the junction contained 4 bases not matched to a gene. Germline CDR1 reads MNHNY; CDR2 reads SVGAGI (reference sequence). This CDR3 has 13 residues. CDR3 coding DNA: TGTGCCAGCAGTCGACAGGGCGCCACTGAAGCTTTCTTT. The encoded protein is CASSRQGATEAFF.

This clone has a handful of counts. V gene TRBV7-2 combines with J gene TRBJ1-2; D unresolved. The CDR3 spans 12 residues. Trimming took off 5 bases at V and 6 bases at J, with 10 bases between the two ends. The germline V gene encodes CDR1 SGHTA and CDR2 FQGNSA. CDR3 nucleotides: TGTGCCAGCAGCGTGGAGAGGAATGGCTACACCTTC. Its translation is CASSVERNGYTF.

This clone occurred a few times. The chain carries TRBV29-1 and TRBJ1-5; the D gene is possibly TRBD1 (6 bases). CDR1 is SQVTM and CDR2 is ANQGSEA in the germline V gene. The CDR3 loop spans 14 amino acids. Deletions cut 3 bases from V and 5 bases from J, with 14 bases between. The chain's CDR3 is CSVEVQGPDQPQHF. Written as DNA, the CDR3 is TGCAGCGTTGAGGTACAGGGCCCTGATCAGCCCCAGCATTTT.

V is TRBV28 and J is TRBJ2-7, with TRBD1 matching over 8 bases. There are 15 residues in the CDR3. The ends lost 6 bases at V and 6 bases at J; junction bases unmatched: 13. The V gene's germline CDR1 is MDHEN and CDR2 SYDVKM. This CDR3 reads CASRPSGTGPLEQYF. In DNA, the CDR3 is TGTGCCAGCAGACCCTCCGGGACAGGACCCCTCGAGCAGTACTTC.

The chain combines TRBV10-2 with TRBJ1-1; 10 bases fit TRBD1. Germline V lookup: CDR1 WSHSY, CDR2 SAAADI. V was clipped by 7 bases and J by 11 bases; unmatched bases: 10. The CDR3 runs 13 residues. The CDR3 DNA sequence: TGCGCCAGCACCTTCCTGGACAGGGGGGACGCTTTCTTT. Amino acids: CASTFLDRGDAFF.

V is TRBV5-6 and J is TRBJ2-1; 7 bases are shared with TRBD1. There are 15 residues in the CDR3. The V and J ends lost 4 bases and 2 bases, in that order; junction bases with no gene match: 6. Germline V CDR1 and CDR2: SGHDT, YYEEEE. CDR3 sequence: CASSRGQKTYNEQFF. Here the CDR3 DNA reads TGTGCCAGCAGCAGGGGACAGAAGACCTACAATGAGCAGTTCTTC.

The genes are TRBV27 and TRBJ2-5; TRBD2 matches 9 bases. Germline trimming cut 5 bases from V and 5 bases from J; bases unmatched to any gene: 12. The CDR3 totals 16 residues. CDR1 and CDR2 (germline): MNHEY, SMNVEV (reference sequence). As DNA, the CDR3 is TGTGCCAGCAGTAAAACCCTAGCGGGGCCCGGGGAGACCCAGTACTTC. It encodes CASSKTLAGPGETQYF.

The gene calls are TRBV19 and TRBJ1-2; weak D call: TRBD1 (6 bases). The CDR3 is 13 residues long. The V gene lost 7 bases and the J gene lost 8 bases, with 17 bases spanning the gap. Germline CDR1 and CDR2: LNHDA and SQIVND (reference sequence). CDR3 protein: CASNTGKGVGYTF. The CDR3, as DNA: TGTGCCAGTAATACAGGGAAGGGGGTCGGCTACACCTTC.

This clone was seen more than once but under ten times. The chain has TRBV27 and TRBJ1-2, with 9 positions matching TRBD1. The ends lost 7 bases at V and 8 bases at J; junction bases unmatched: 8. The germline CDR1 and CDR2 sequences are MNHEY and SMNVEV (reference sequence). This CDR3 region has 13 residues. CDR3 protein: CASTGTGNTGYTF. The CDR3, as DNA: TGTGCCAGCACCGGGACAGGGAATACAGGCTACACCTTC.

The V and J genes are TRBV2 and TRBJ2-2; D possibly corresponds to TRBD2 (6 bases). V was shortened by 6 bases and J by 5 bases, with 16 bases between the two germline ends. CDR1 is SNHLY, CDR2 FYNNEI, per germline. The CDR3 extends over 15 amino acids. CDR3 nucleotides: TGTGCCAGCAGGGCGGGGCTTACAGCAACCGGGGAGCTGTTTTTT. Protein product: CASRAGLTATGELFF.

This clone was observed a few times. The genes are TRBV4-1 and TRBJ2-7; 8 bases align to TRBD2. CDR3 length equals 15 residues. Looked up from germline, CDR1 is MGHRA and CDR2 is YSYEKL. V shed 1 base, J shed 1 base, and the junction held 3 bases outside the gene matches. The CDR3 bases are TGCGCCAGCAGCCAAGTGGGACTAGGGTCCTACGAGCAGTACTTC. Its translation is CASSQVGLGSYEQYF.

This chain joins TRBV7-3 and TRBJ2-1; 9 bases match TRBD1. CDR1 and CDR2 (germline): SGHTA, FQGTGA. The CDR3 is 15 residues long. V dropped 0 bases and J dropped 6; count of bases not matched to a gene: 3. This CDR3 is CASSLTGQGANEQFF. The CDR3 nucleotides are TGTGCCAGCAGCTTAACGGGACAGGGAGCCAATGAGCAGTTCTTC.

This chain connects TRBV6-5 to TRBJ1-1, with a possible D match to TRBD1 (5 bases). Per germline, CDR1 MNHEY and CDR2 SVGAGI. Trimming shortened V by 6 bases and J by 5 bases, and 19 bases separated the two germline ends. This CDR3 is 15 amino acids long. CDR3 DNA sequence: TGTGCCAGCAGCGCACCGATCCGGGGGGGGACTGAAGCTTTCTTT. Encoded protein: CASSAPIRGGTEAFF.

This clone was counted a single time. The chain links TRBV5-1 to TRBJ2-5; 9 bases map to TRBD2. The CDR3 extends over 15 amino acids. Germline V gene data show CDR1 as SGHRS and CDR2 as YFSETQ. The V segment lost 2 bases and the J segment 1 base; nucleotides outside the gene matches: 3. Here the CDR3 reads CASSLAGGSQETQYF. CDR3 nucleotides: TGCGCCAGCAGCTTAGCGGGGGGTTCCCAAGAGACCCAGTACTTC.

This CDR3 reads CASSGPGGTEAFF. CDR3 in DNA: TGTGCCAGCAGTGGCCCAGGAGGCACTGAAGCTTTCTTT. This rearrangement joins TRBV6-2 or TRBV6-3 to TRBJ1-1, with no clear D. The CDR3 is 13 amino acids. V was trimmed by 5 bases and J by 4 bases, leaving 11 bases between them. The germline gives CDR1 MNHEY, CDR2 SVGEGT.